This T cell receptor (beta chain) was observed in a study of T cell responses to AZD1222 COVID-19 vaccine. As for the study in general: The study pooled second doses at about 4 or about 12 weeks.

This CDR3 region has 17 residues. Per germline, CDR1 LGHNT and CDR2 FRNRAP. Trimming shortened V by 2 bases and J by 0 bases, and 17 bases separated the two germline ends. The repertoire was sequenced with immunoSEQ multiplex PCR; TCRdb's copy has only in-frame clones and lacks some. The sample holds about 85,000 clones, 85% to 90% seen once. With respect to this clone: Its specificity is not known.

Study results and limitations: Baseline serology detected seropositivity in only six or seven AZD1222 recipients. There were mostly white British donors and more females than males, and clonal diversity was possibly underestimated. Spike-specific TCR breadth and depth both grew after two AZD1222 doses.

The receptor comes from an adult in good health. The rearrangement uses TRBV12-5 and TRBJ2-7; D is unclear. This material consisted of peripheral blood, taken on day 0 of AZD1222 vaccination. The CDR3 DNA follows: TGTGCTAGTGGTTTGTCGGTGTCCCAGGCGAGCTCCTACGAGCAGTACTTC. This gives the protein CASGLSVSQASSYEQYF.